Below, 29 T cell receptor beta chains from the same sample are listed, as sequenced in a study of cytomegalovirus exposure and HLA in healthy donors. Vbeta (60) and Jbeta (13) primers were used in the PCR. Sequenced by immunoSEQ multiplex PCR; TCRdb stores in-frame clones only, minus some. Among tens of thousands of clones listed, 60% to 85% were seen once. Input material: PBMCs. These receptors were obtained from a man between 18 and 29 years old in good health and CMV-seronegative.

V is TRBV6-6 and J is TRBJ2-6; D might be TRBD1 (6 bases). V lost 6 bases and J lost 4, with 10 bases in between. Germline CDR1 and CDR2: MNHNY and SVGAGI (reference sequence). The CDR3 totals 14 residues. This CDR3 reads CASSPGAGANVLTF. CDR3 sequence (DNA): TGTGCCAGCAGCCCAGGGGCAGGGGCCAACGTCCTGACTTTC.

The CDR3 sequence: CASSPDGAGETQYF. The CDR3 nucleotides read TGTGCCAGCAGCCCCGATGGGGCGGGGGAGACCCAGTACTTC. This rearrangement joins TRBV7-6 to TRBJ2-5; possibly TRBD2 for D (6 bases). The V gene lost 5 bases and the J gene lost 5 bases, with 15 bases spanning the gap. CDR3 length equals 14 residues. Germline V gives CDR1 SGHVS, CDR2 FNYEAQ. Together with reference TRBV7-6 and TRBJ2-5, the CDR3 gives the full variable domain: GAGVSQSPRYKVTKRGQDVALRCDPISGHVSLYWYRQALGQGPEFLTYFNYEAQQDKSGLPNDRFSAERPEGSISTLTIQRTEQRDSAMYRCASSPDGAGETQYFGPGTRLLVL.

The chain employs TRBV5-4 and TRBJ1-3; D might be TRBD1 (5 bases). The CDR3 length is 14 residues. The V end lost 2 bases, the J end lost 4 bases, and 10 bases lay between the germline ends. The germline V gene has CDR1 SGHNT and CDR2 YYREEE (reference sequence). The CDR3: CASSFSTAGNTIYF. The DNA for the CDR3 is TGTGCCAGCAGCTTTTCGACAGCCGGAAACACCATATATTTT.

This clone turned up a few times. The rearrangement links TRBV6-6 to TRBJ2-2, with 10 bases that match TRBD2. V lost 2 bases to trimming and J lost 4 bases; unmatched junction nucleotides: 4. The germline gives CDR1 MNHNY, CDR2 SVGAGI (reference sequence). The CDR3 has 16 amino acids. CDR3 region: CASSYASGGRTGELFF. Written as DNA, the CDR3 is TGTGCCAGCAGTTACGCTAGCGGGGGTCGCACCGGGGAGCTGTTTTTT.

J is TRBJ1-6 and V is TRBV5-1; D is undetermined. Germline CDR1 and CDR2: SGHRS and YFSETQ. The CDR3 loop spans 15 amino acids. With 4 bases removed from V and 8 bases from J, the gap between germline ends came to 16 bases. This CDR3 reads CASSPAGREDSPLHF. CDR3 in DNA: TGCGCCAGCAGCCCGGCGGGCCGCGAGGATTCACCCCTCCACTTT.

CDR3 loop: CASSLARETQYF. In nucleotides, the CDR3 is TGTGCCAGCAGCTTAGCCAGGGAGACCCAGTACTTC. V and J are TRBV7-2 and TRBJ2-5; D ambiguous. The V gene lost 0 bases and the J gene lost 5 bases, with 4 bases spanning the gap. In germline, CDR1 is SGHTA, CDR2 FQGNSA. This CDR3 comprises 12 residues.

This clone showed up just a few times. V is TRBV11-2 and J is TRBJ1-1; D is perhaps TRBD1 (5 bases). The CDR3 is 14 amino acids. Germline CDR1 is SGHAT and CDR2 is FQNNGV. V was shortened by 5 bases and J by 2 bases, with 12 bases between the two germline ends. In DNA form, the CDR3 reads TGTGCCAGCAGCGTGGCAGGGAAAAACACTGAAGCTTTCTTT. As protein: CASSVAGKNTEAFF.

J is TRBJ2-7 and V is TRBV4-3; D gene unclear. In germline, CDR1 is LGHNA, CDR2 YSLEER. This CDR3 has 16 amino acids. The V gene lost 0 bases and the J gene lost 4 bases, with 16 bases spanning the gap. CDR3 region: CASSQEYTLQLYEQYV. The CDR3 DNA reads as TGCGCCAGCAGCCAAGAGTACACTTTACAGTTGTACGAGCAGTACGTC.

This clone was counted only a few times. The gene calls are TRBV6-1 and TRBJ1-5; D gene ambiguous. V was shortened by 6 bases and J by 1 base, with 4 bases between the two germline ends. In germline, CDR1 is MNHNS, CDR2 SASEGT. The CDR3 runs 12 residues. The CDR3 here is CASRASNQPQHF. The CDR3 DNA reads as TGTGCCAGCAGAGCCAGCAATCAGCCCCAGCATTTT.

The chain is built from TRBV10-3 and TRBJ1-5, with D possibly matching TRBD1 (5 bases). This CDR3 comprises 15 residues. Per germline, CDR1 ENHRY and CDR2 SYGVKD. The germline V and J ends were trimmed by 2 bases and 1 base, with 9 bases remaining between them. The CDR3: CAISEGQGSNQPQHF. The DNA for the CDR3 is TGTGCCATCAGTGAGGGCCAGGGAAGCAATCAGCCCCAGCATTTT.

CDR3 nucleotide sequence: TGTGCCAGTAGCTCCTTCTGGCGGGGGGACTACGAGCAGTACTTC. Its protein product is CASSSFWRGDYEQYF. The J gene is TRBJ2-7, the V gene TRBV19; 8 bases line up with TRBD2. The V segment lost 6 bases and the J segment 3 bases; nucleotides outside the gene matches: 10. Germline V lookup: CDR1 LNHDA, CDR2 SQIVND (reference sequence). This CDR3 has 15 amino acids.

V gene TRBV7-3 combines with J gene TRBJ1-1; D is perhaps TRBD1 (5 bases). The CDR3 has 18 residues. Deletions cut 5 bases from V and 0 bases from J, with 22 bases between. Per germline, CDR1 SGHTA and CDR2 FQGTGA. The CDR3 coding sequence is TGTGCCAGCAGCAGAGTTTTCGGGGAGGGGTTCATGAACACTGAAGCTTTCTTT. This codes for CASSRVFGEGFMNTEAFF. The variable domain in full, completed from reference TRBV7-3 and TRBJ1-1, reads GAGVSQTPSNKVTEKGKYVELRCDPISGHTALYWYRQSLGQGPEFLIYFQGTGAADDSGLPNDRFFAVRPEGSVSTLKIQRTERGDSAVYLCASSRVFGEGFMNTEAFFGQGTRLTVV.

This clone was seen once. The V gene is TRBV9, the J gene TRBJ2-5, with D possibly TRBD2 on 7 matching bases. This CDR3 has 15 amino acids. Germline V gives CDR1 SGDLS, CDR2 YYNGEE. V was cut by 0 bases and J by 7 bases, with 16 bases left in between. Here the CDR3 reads CASSVGWGGVVTQYF. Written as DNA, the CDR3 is TGTGCCAGCAGCGTAGGTTGGGGGGGCGTCGTGACCCAGTACTTC.

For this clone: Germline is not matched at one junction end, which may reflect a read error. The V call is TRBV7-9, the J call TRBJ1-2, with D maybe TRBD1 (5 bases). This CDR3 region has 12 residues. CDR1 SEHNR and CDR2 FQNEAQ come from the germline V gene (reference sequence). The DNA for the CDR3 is TGTTCCAGCAGCTCGACAGTCTATGGCTACACCTTC. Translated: CSSSSTVYGYTF.

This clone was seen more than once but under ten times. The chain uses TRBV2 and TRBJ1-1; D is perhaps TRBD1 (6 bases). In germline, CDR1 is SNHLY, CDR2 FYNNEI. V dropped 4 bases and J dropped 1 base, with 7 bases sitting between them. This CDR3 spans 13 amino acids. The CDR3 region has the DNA TGTGCCAGCAGTGCGGGACAGAACACTGAAGCTTTCTTT. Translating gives CASSAGQNTEAFF.

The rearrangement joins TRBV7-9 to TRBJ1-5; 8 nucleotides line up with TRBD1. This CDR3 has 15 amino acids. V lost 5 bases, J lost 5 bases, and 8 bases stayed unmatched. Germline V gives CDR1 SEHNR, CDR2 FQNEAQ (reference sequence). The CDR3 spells CASSRGQGGDQPQHF. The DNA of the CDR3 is TGTGCCAGCAGCCGAGGACAGGGTGGTGATCAGCCCCAGCATTTT.

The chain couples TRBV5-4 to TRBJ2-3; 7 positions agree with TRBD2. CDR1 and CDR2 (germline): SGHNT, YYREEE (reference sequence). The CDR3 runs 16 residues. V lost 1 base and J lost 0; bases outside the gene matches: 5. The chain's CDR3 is CASSLNSGHSTDTQYF. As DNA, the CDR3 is TGTGCCAGCAGCTTGAATAGCGGGCACAGCACAGATACGCAGTATTTT.

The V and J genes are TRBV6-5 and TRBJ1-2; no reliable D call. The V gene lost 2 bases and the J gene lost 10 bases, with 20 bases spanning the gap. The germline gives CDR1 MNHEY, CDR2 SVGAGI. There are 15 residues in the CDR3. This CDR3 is CASSYTSNGLGDYTF. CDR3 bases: TGTGCCAGCAGTTACACCTCCAACGGATTAGGAGACTACACCTTC.

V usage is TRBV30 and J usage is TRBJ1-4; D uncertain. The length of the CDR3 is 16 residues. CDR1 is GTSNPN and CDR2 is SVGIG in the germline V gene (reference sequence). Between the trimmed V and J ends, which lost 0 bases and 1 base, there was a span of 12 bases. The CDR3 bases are TGTGCCTGGAGTGTACGCCTATCGAGAACTAATGAAAAACTGTTTTTT. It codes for CAWSVRLSRTNEKLFF.

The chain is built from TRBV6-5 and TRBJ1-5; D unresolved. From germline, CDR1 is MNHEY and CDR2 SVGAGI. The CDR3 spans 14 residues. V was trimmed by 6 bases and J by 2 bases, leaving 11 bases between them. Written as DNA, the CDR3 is TGTGCCAGCAGCCCGGGAAGGGGCAATCAGCCCCAGCATTTT. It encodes CASSPGRGNQPQHF.

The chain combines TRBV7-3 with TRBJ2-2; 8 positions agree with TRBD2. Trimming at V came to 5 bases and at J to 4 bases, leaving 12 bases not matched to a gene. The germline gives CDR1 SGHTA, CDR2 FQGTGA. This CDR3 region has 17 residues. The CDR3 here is CASSLSAITSGTGELFF. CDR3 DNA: TGTGCCAGCAGCCTAAGTGCCATAACTAGCGGCACCGGGGAGCTGTTTTTT.

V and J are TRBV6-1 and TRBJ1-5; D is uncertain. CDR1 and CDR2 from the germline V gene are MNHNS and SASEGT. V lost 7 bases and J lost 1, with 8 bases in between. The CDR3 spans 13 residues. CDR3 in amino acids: CASNFLSNQPQHF. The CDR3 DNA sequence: TGTGCCAGCAACTTCTTGAGCAATCAGCCCCAGCATTTT.

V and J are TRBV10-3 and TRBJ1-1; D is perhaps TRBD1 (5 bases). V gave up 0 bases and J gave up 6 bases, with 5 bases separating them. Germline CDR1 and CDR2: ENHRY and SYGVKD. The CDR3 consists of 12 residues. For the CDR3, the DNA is TGTGCCATCAGTGAGTCACAGGCTGAAGCTTTCTTT. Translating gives CAISESQAEAFF.

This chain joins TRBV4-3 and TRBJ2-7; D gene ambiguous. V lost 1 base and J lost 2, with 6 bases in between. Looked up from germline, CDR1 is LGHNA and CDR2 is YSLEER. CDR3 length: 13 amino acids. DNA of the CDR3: TGCGCCAGCAGCCAAGCGGGTCCCTACGAGCAGTACTTC. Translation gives CASSQAGPYEQYF.

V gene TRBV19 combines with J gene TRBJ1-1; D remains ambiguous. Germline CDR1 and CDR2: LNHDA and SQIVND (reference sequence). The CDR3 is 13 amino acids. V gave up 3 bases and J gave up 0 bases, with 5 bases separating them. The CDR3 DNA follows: TGTGCCAGTAGTATTCGGGTGAACACTGAAGCTTTCTTT. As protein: CASSIRVNTEAFF.

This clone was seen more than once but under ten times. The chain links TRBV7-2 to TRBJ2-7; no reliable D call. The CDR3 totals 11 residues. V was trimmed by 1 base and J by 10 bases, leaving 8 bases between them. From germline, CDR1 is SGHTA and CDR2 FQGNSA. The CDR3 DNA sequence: TGTGCCAGCAGCTTAGGCGGCTCCCAGTACTTC. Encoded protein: CASSLGGSQYF.

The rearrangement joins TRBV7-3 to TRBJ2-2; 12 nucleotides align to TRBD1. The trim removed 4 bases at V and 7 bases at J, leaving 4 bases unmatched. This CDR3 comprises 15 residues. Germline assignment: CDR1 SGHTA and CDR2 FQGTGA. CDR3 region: CASSSGQGADGELFF. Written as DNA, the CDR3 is TGTGCCAGCAGCTCGGGACAGGGGGCTGACGGGGAGCTGTTTTTT.

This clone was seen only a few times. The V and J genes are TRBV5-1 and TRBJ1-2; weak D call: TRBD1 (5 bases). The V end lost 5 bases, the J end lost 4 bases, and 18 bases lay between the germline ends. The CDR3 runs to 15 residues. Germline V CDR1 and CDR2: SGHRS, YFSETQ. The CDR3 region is CASSFSAGSSYGYTF. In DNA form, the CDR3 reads TGCGCCAGCAGTTTTTCGGCAGGGTCAAGCTATGGCTACACCTTC.

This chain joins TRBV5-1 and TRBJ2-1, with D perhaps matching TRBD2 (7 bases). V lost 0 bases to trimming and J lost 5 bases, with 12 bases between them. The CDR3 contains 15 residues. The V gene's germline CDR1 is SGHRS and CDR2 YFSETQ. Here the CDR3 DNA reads TGCGCCAGCAGCTTGGAGGGGGGGCGCGACAATGAGCAGTTCTTC. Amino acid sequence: CASSLEGGRDNEQFF.